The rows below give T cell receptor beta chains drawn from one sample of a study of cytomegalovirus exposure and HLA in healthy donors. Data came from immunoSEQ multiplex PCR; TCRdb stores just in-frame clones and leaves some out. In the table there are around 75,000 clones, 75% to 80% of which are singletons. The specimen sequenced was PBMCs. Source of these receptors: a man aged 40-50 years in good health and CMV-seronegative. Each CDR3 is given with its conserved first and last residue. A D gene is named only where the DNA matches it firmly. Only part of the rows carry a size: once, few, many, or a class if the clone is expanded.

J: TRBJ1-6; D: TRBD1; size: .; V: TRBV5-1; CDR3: CASSGFNRQGPQSPLHF; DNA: TGCGCCAGCAGCGGCTTCAATCGACAGGGTCCTCAATCACCCCTCCACTTT
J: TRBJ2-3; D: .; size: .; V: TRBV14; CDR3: CASKNSGTDTQYF; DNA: TGTGCCAGCAAGAATTCAGGGACAGATACGCAGTATTTT
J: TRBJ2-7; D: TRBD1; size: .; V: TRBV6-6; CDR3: CASSTVRGTGDLSPYF; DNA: TGTGCCAGCAGTACAGTACGTGGGACAGGAGACCTCTCGCCCTACTTC
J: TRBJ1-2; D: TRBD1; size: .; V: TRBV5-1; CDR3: CASSLPGTGDGYTF; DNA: TGCGCCAGCAGCTTACCCGGGACAGGGGATGGCTACACCTTC
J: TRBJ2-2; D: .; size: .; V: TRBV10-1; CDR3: CASSEVKGEGTGELFF; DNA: TGCGCCAGCAGTGAGGTTAAAGGGGAAGGGACCGGGGAGCTGTTTTTT
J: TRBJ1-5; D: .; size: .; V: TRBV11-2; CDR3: CASSPENNQPQHF; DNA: TGTGCCAGCAGCCCCGAGAATAATCAGCCCCAGCATTTT
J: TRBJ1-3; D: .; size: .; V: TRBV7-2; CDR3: CASSPQGPSGNTIYF; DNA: TGTGCCAGCAGCCCACAGGGTCCCTCTGGAAACACCATATATTTT
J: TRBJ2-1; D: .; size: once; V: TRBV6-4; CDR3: CASSEGGAYNEQFF; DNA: TGTGCCAGCAGTGAAGGGGGGGCTTACAATGAGCAGTTCTTC
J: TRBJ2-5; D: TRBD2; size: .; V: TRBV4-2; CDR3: CASSRGLGDETQYF; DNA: TGTGCCAGCAGCCGGGGACTAGGGGATGAGACCCAGTACTTC
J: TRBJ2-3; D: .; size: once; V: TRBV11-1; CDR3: CASSLGVQRSTDTQYF; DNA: TGTGCCAGCAGCTTAGGAGTCCAGCGGAGCACAGATACGCAGTATTTT
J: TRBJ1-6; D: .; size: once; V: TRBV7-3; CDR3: CASRSQGRLKSPLHF; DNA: TGTGCCAGCAGGTCTCAGGGCCGCCTAAAGTCACCCCTCCACTTT
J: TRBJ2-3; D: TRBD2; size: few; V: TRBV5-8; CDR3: CASSWTQRGIDTQYF; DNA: TGTGCCAGCAGCTGGACCCAGCGGGGGATAGATACGCAGTATTTT
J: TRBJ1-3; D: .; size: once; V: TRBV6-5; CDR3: CASSYSDTGTGNTIYF; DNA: TGTGCCAGCAGTTACTCCGATACAGGGACAGGAAACACCATATATTTT
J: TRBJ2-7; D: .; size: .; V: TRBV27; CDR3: CASSLRGSYEQYF; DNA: TGTGCCAGCAGTTTACGGGGTTCCTACGAGCAGTACTTC
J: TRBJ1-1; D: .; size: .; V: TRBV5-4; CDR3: CASSREGNTEAFF; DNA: TGTGCCAGCAGCCGAGAGGGAAACACTGAAGCTTTCTTT
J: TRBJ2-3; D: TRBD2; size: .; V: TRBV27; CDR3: CASSFRLAGYSGDTQYF; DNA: TGTGCCAGCAGTTTCAGACTAGCGGGATATTCAGGAGATACGCAGTATTTT
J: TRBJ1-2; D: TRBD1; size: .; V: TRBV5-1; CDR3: CASSPGQLGSYGYTF; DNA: TGCGCCAGCAGCCCGGGACAGCTCGGAAGCTATGGCTACACCTTC
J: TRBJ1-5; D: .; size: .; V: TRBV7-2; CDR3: CASTPGGNQPQHF; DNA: TGTGCCAGCACCCCCGGGGGCAATCAGCCCCAGCATTTT
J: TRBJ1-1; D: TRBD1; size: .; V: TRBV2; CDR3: CASSLSRAGGSMNTEAFF; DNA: TGTGCCAGCAGCTTATCCCGGGCAGGGGGCTCTATGAACACTGAAGCTTTCTTT
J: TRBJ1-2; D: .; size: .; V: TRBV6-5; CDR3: CASSYGQYGGYTF; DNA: TGTGCCAGCAGTTACGGACAGTATGGTGGCTACACCTTC
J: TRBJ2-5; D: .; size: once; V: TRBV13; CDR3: CASSLATQGTQYF; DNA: TGTGCCAGCAGCTTAGCGACACAGGGGACCCAGTACTTC
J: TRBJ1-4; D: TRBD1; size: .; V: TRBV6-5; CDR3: CASSYSGTGNEKLFF; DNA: TGTGCCAGCAGTTACTCCGGGACAGGAAATGAAAAACTGTTTTTT
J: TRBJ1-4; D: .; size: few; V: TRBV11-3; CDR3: CASSLGGSATNEKLFF; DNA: TGTGCCAGCAGCTTAGGAGGATCGGCAACTAATGAAAAACTGTTTTTT
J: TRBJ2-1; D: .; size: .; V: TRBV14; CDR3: CASSQDVRDNEQFF; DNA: TGTGCCAGCAGCCAAGACGTCAGGGATAATGAGCAGTTCTTC
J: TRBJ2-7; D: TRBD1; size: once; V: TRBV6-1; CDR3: CASSREQGADRKQYF; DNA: TGTGCCAGCAGTAGAGAACAGGGGGCGGACCGAAAGCAGTACTTC
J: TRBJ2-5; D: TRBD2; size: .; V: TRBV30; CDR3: CAWSPAGGQAETQYF; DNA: TGTGCCTGGAGTCCAGCGGGGGGGCAAGCAGAGACCCAGTACTTC
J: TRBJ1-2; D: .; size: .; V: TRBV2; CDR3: CASSETLGGGYTF; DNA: TGTGCCAGCAGTGAAACTCTCGGCGGGGGCTACACCTTC
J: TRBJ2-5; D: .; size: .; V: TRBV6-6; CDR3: CASSYPQGTEPETQYF; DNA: TGTGCCAGCAGTTACCCTCAGGGGACGGAGCCGGAGACCCAGTACTTC
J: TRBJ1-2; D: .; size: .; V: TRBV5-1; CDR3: CASSLVGARIGYTF; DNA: TGCGCCAGCAGCTTGGTGGGGGCTCGGATTGGCTACACCTTC
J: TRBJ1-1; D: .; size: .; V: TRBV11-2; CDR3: CASRGHSSLEAFF; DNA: TGTGCCAGCAGGGGACACTCCTCACTTGAAGCTTTCTTT
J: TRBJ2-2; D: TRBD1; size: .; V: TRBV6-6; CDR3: CASRKGTGLTGELFF; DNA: TGTGCCAGCAGGAAAGGGACAGGGTTGACCGGGGAGCTGTTTTTT
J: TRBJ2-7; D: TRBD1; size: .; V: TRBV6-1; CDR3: CASSERQGAGEQYF; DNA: TGTGCCAGCAGTGAAAGACAGGGGGCAGGCGAGCAGTACTTC
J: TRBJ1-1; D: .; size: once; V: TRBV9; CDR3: CASSVGGRANTEAFF; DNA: TGTGCCAGCAGCGTAGGGGGCAGGGCCAACACTGAAGCTTTCTTT
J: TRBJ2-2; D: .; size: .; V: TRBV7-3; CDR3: CASSSTVAGELFF; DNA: TGTGCCAGCAGCTCTACAGTTGCCGGGGAGCTGTTTTTT
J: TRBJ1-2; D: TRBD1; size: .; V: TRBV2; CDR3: CASIVGTGVIGYTF; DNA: TGTGCCAGCATCGTAGGGACAGGGGTTATCGGCTACACCTTC
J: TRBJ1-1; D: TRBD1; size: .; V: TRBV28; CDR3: CASSLRQGAVRAFF; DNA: TGTGCCAGCAGTTTGCGGCAGGGGGCCGTACGAGCTTTCTTT
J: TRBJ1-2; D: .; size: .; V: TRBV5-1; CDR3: CASSLGPGEALSYPF; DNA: TGCGCCAGCAGCCTAGGACCTGGGGAGGCTCTGAGCTACCCCTTC
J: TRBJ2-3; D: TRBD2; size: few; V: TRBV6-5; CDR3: CASSRTSGGPDTQYF; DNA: TGTGCCAGCAGCCGGACTAGCGGGGGCCCAGATACGCAGTATTTT
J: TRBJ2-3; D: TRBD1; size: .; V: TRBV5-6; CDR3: CASSSGQGFRTQYF; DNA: TGTGCCAGCAGCTCGGGACAGGGTTTCCGTACGCAGTATTTT
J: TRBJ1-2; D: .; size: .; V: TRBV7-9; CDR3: CASSLWAGANYGYTF; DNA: TGTGCCAGCAGCTTATGGGCTGGTGCTAACTATGGCTACACCTTC
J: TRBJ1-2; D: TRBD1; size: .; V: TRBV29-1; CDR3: CSGGTGVGYGYTF; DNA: TGCAGCGGAGGGACAGGGGTAGGGTATGGCTACACCTTC
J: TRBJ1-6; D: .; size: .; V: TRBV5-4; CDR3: CASSPGQTNSPLHF; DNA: TGTGCCAGCAGCCCTGGACAGACCAATTCACCCCTCCACTTT
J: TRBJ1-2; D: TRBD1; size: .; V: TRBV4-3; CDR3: CASSQDSQDRANYGYPF; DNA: TGCGCCAGCAGCCAAGATTCCCAGGACAGGGCTAACTATGGCTACCCCTTC